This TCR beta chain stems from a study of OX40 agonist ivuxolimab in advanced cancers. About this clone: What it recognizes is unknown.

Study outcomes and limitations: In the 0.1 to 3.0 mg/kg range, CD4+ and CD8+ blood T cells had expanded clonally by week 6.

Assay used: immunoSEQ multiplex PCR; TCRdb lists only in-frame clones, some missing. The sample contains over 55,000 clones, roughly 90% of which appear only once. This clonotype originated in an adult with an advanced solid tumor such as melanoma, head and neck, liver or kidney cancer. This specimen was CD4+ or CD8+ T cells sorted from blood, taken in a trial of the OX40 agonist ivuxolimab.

CDR3 in amino acids: CASSPTSVSTDTQYF. The CDR3 coding sequence is TGCGCCAGCAGCCCCACAAGTGTTAGCACAGATACGCAGTATTTT. J is TRBJ2-3 and V is TRBV4-3; D unclear. The germline gives CDR1 LGHNA, CDR2 YSLEER. The length of the CDR3 is 15 residues. The V and J ends lost 4 bases and 0 bases respectively, with 11 bases between them.